The present T cell receptor (beta chain) was sequenced within a study of blood T cell repertoires in COVID-19. Study details: Acute and convalescent COVID-19 specimens originated in the United States, Italy and Spain.

The CDR3 contains 16 residues. The V end lost 5 bases, the J end lost 10 bases, and 21 bases lay between the germline ends. Germline V gene data show CDR1 as SGHVS and CDR2 as FNYEAQ. Method: immunoSEQ multiplex PCR; TCRdb's copy keeps in-frame clones and lacks some. In the table there are a few hundred thousand clones, approximately 86% of which are singletons. The receptor was derived from a man in his forties who had recovered from COVID-19. V is TRBV7-6 and J is TRBJ1-6, with D tentatively TRBD1 (5 bases). Sequences were obtained from peripheral blood. DNA of the CDR3: TGTGCCAGCAGCGCTGGGACTCATCCCCCGGGGTCACCCCTCCACTTT. It yields the protein CASSAGTHPPGSPLHF.